This TCR beta chain was identified during a study of T cells in Graves' hyperthyroidism and ophthalmopathy. Researchers amplified the TCR beta CDR3 regions from RNA transcripts. HTBI primers drove first-round RT-PCR of the TCR CDR3. One entry per CDR3 protein, called by TCRdb with MiXCR from the multiplex PCR reads. Counted here are about 710,000 distinct CDR3 sequences, around 15% occurring once; the ten biggest clones make up around 8%. The V gene end was trimmed by 6 bases and the J gene end by 5 bases; junction bases not matched to a gene: 6. This CDR3 contains 14 residues. Many counts were recorded for this clonotype.

The genes are TRBV12-3 or TRBV12-4 and TRBJ2-3, with 9 bases that match TRBD2. The sequenced sample was blood. The TCR sequence derives from a man aged 18 to 29 with Graves' hyperthyroidism. CDR3 sequence reads: CASRAGGQGDTQYF. The CDR3 DNA reads as TGTGCCAGCAGGGCGGGAGGGCAGGGAGATACGCAGTATTTT.